The sequence of this T cell receptor (beta chain) was determined in a study of T cell responses to AZD1222 COVID-19 vaccine. Whole-study findings and limits: Mapped onto spike, vaccine-associated CD4 TCRs spanned it and were dominant at 160-218 and 743-854. The breadth and depth of Spike-specific TCRs increased once two AZD1222 doses had been given. Unmutated regions of variants are reportedly targeted by nearly half of spike-specific TCRs.

Only in-frame clones appear in the TCRdb table, and some are missing; sequencing was by immunoSEQ multiplex PCR. Here the sample spans 45,000 to 55,000 clones, about 86% being singletons. About this clone: The antigen remains undetermined.

Trimming took off 1 base at V and 7 bases at J, with 10 bases between the two ends. CDR1 is LGHDT, CDR2 YNNKEL, per germline (reference sequence). The CDR3 is 13 residues long. The V and J genes are TRBV3-1 (or the pseudogene TRBV3-2) and TRBJ2-5; D may be TRBD1 (6 bases). The specimen comprised peripheral blood, sampled 28 days after the second AZD1222 dose. The sequence was collected from an adult who received the AZD1222 COVID-19 vaccine. The CDR3 DNA follows: TGTGCCAGCAGCCAAGGCGTAGGGGGGACCCAGTACTTC. This encodes CASSQGVGGTQYF.